This entry features one T cell receptor beta chain sequence. Its specificity is not known. The method was immunoSEQ multiplex PCR; TCRdb's version includes in-frame clones alone and lacks a portion of them. The data contain roughly 30,000 clones, more than 75% of them singletons. The data originate from a study of CD4 T cells in relation to SARS-CoV-2 and coronaviruses. Whole-study context: TCR beta CDR3s were sequenced after roughly 10-day antigen culture of PBMCs. Whole-study findings and limits: This crossreactivity analysis covered spike protein alone, no other viral proteins.

Naive and memory CD4+ T cells were separated from cryopreserved PBMCs. Sorted naive or memory CD4+ cells met CEF peptides for roughly nine days. The ends lost 5 bases at V and 7 bases at J; junction bases unmatched: 8. Germline assignment: CDR1 LNHNV and CDR2 YYDKDF (reference sequence). The CDR3 runs to 17 residues. The sequenced sample consisted of memory CD4+ T cells from PBMCs, cultured in vitro. The chain joins TRBV15 to TRBJ2-2; TRBD2 aligns across 15 bases. This clonotype was sampled from an adult with COVID-19. CDR3 DNA: TGTGCCACCAGCGCGGGACTAGCGGGAGGCCCGGGCGGGGAGCTGTTTTTT. This translates into CATSAGLAGGPGGELFF.